The present T cell receptor beta chain was sequenced within a study of T cells after yellow fever vaccination. The CDR3 covers 11 residues. Trimming took off 6 bases at V and 4 bases at J, with 6 bases between the two ends. Germline CDR1 SQVTM, CDR2 ANQGSEA. TCRdb used MiXCR to reprocess the 5' RACE reads, holding one entry per CDR3 protein. The repertoire consists of roughly 85,000 distinct CDR3 sequences, with roughly 14% occurring once and the leading ten covering about 26%. This clonotype was counted only a few times. The chain is built from TRBV29-1 and TRBJ2-2; D is ambiguous. This specimen consisted of CD8+ T cells not binding an NS4B(214-222) dextramer, sorted from PBMCs, obtained around 3 weeks after the first yellow fever vaccination. The clonotype comes from a man between 18 and 29 years old who received the YFV17D yellow fever vaccine. CDR3 DNA sequence: TGCAGCGTGTACATCACCGGGGAGCTGTTTTTT. It is translated as CSVYITGELFF.